This T cell receptor beta chain was captured by sequencing in a study of shared clonotypes between healthy human individuals. This clone was detected a few times. The antigen remains unidentified. This probably arose from a read error, given a far larger clone one base away. The ends were cut back, 3 bases at V and 1 base at J, with 6 bases in the middle. CDR1 is SNHLY and CDR2 is FYNNEI in the germline V gene. This CDR3 spans 13 amino acids. Clones were read by immunoSEQ multiplex PCR, and TCRdb kept only the in-frame ones, dropping some. The sample shows about 110,000 clones, 55% to 70% of them seen only once. Study results and limitations: Four donors held 4.5% to 5% of naive CD4 clonotypes in common.

This rearrangement joins TRBV2 to TRBJ1-1; tentative D call: TRBD1 (6 bases). The sample consisted of memory CD8+ T cells sorted from blood. The subset here: CD45RO+ cells pooled with CCR7-negative TemRA cells. The sequence came from a woman in her twenties or thirties in good health. DNA for the CDR3: TGTGCCAGCAGTGACAGGGGGAACACTGAAGCTTTCTTT. This gives the protein CASSDRGNTEAFF. The entire variable domain, with the rest obtained from reference TRBV2 and TRBJ1-1, is as follows: EPEVTQTPSHQVTQMGQEVILRCVPISNHLYFYWYRQILGQKVEFLVSFYNNEISEKSEIFDDQFSVERPDGSNFTLKIRSTKLEDSAMYFCASSDRGNTEAFFGQGTRLTVV.